These 21 T cell receptor beta chains originate from one sample sequenced in a study of blood T cell repertoires in COVID-19. Method: immunoSEQ multiplex PCR; TCRdb's copy keeps in-frame clones and lacks some. Here the sample spans under 100,000 clones, roughly 88% being singletons. Sequenced: peripheral blood. Every receptor here comes from an elderly woman with COVID-19, enrolled during active disease.

The chain combines TRBV3-1 (or the pseudogene TRBV3-2) with TRBJ1-3; D gene ambiguous. V gave up 3 bases and J gave up 4 bases, with 7 bases separating them. Germline V CDR1 and CDR2: LGHDT, YNNKEL (reference sequence). This CDR3 is 13 amino acids long. CDR3 nucleotides: TGTGCCAGCAGCCAGGCCCAGGGAAACACCATATATTTT. As protein: CASSQAQGNTIYF.

The J gene is TRBJ2-7, the V gene TRBV4-2; 9 bases are a match to TRBD2. V dropped 1 base and J dropped 6; count of bases not matched to a gene: 4. Germline assignment: CDR1 LGHNA and CDR2 YNFKEQ. CDR3 length: 14 amino acids. The CDR3 reads CASSQGTSAGEQYF. CDR3 DNA: TGTGCCAGCAGCCAAGGGACTAGCGCGGGCGAGCAGTACTTC.

The chain employs TRBV28 and TRBJ1-6; no reliable D call. Germline CDR1 reads MDHEN; CDR2 reads SYDVKM. This CDR3 is built from 18 residues. V was clipped by 3 bases and J by 1 base, with 16 bases between them. As DNA, the CDR3 is TGTGCCAGCAGTTTCGGGCATTCCGGGAGTTCCTATAATTCACCCCTCCACTTT. This codes for CASSFGHSGSSYNSPLHF.

In this sample, this clone turned up a few times. The CDR3 region is CAISEPGQGQPQHF. CDR3 sequence (DNA): TGTGCCATCAGTGAGCCAGGGCAAGGTCAGCCCCAGCATTTT. V gene TRBV10-3 combines with J gene TRBJ1-5; perhaps TRBD1 as D (5 bases). The CDR3 has 14 residues. Trimming cost V 2 bases and J 6 bases, with 11 bases left between them. Germline CDR1 and CDR2: ENHRY and SYGVKD.

This clone has just a few counts. V and J are TRBV7-9 and TRBJ1-3, with D tentatively TRBD1 (6 bases). The germline V and J ends were trimmed by 4 bases and 0 bases, with 13 bases remaining between them. This CDR3 is 16 amino acids long. Germline loops: CDR1 SEHNR, CDR2 FQNEAQ (reference sequence). Here the CDR3 reads CASSSSGHPSGNTIYF. Written as DNA, the CDR3 is TGTGCCAGCAGCTCGTCGGGACATCCCTCTGGAAACACCATATATTTT.

This clone has only one observation. V is TRBV7-3 and J is TRBJ1-1; D remains ambiguous. This CDR3 spans 15 amino acids. Trimming removed 5 bases at V and 0 bases at J, with 13 bases between. Germline V gives CDR1 SGHTA, CDR2 FQGTGA. CDR3: CASSPKGGVNTEAFF. The CDR3 nucleotides read TGTGCCAGCAGCCCTAAGGGAGGAGTGAACACTGAAGCTTTCTTT.

This clone was seen only once. The chain recombines TRBV19 with TRBJ1-1; no definite D call. The CDR3 is 15 amino acids. The V end lost 1 base, the J end lost 0 bases, and 9 bases lay between the germline ends. Germline CDR1 is LNHDA and CDR2 is SQIVND (reference sequence). In DNA, the CDR3 is TGTGCCAGTAGTATAGGGCAGGTGATGAACACTGAAGCTTTCTTT. Protein product: CASSIGQVMNTEAFF.

Concerning this clone: At one end the junction does not follow the germline gene, possibly because of a read error. The rearrangement joins TRBV7-7 to TRBJ1-3, with a weak D call TRBD1 (5 bases). This CDR3 contains 12 residues. Germline CDR1 SSHAT, CDR2 FNYEAQ (reference sequence). CDR3 in DNA: TGTGCTAGCAGCCCGGACACAAACACCATATATTTT. Amino acid sequence: CASSPDTNTIYF.

This sequence joins TRBV29-1 and TRBJ2-5; TRBD2 agrees at 7 bases. V gave up 2 bases and J gave up 5 bases; unmatched junction bases: 14. This CDR3 is 16 amino acids long. From germline, CDR1 is SQVTM and CDR2 ANQGSEA. CDR3 in DNA: TGCAGCGTTGAACGGCTCCGGGAGGATCATGGGGAGACCCAGTACTTC. It codes for CSVERLREDHGETQYF.

The rearrangement joins TRBV9 to TRBJ1-4; TRBD1 aligns across 10 bases. The J segment lost 11 bases and the V segment lost 4 bases, leaving 17 bases of the junction unmatched. CDR1 is SGDLS, CDR2 YYNGEE, per germline. CDR3 length: 17 amino acids. For the CDR3, the DNA is TGTGCCAGCAGCCCCCCGGACAGGGGGAAGGAGGGTGAGAAACTGTTTTTT. Translated, it gives CASSPPDRGKEGEKLFF.

The genes are TRBV14 and TRBJ2-5; 8 bases fit TRBD1. The CDR3 is 13 residues long. Germline trimming cut 4 bases from V and 5 bases from J; bases unmatched to any gene: 3. CDR1 and CDR2 from the germline V gene are SGHDN and FVKESK. For the CDR3, the DNA is TGTGCCAGCAGCCCGACAGGGGCCGAGACCCAGTACTTC. Its translation: CASSPTGAETQYF. Variable domain in full (rest from reference TRBV14 and TRBJ2-5): EAGVTQFPSHSVIEKGQTVTLRCDPISGHDNLYWYRRVMGKEIKFLLHFVKESKQDESGMPNNRFLAERTGGTYSTLKVQPAELEDSGVYFCASSPTGAETQYFGPGTRLLVL.

This chain uses TRBV19 with TRBJ2-3; the D is unclear. The germline V gene encodes CDR1 LNHDA and CDR2 SQIVND (reference sequence). CDR3 size: 15 residues. Trimming left V 5 bases short and J 0 bases short, with 12 bases between. This chain's CDR3 is CASSSRGFSTDTQYF. DNA for the CDR3: TGTGCCAGTAGTTCTCGTGGCTTTAGCACAGATACGCAGTATTTT.

This clone was counted a single time. The rearrangement links TRBV18 to TRBJ2-7, with 11 bases aligning to TRBD2. The ends lost 3 bases at V and 1 base at J; junction bases unmatched: 8. Germline V lookup: CDR1 KGHSH, CDR2 LQKENI. This CDR3 is built from 17 residues. The CDR3 DNA sequence: TGTGCCAGCTCACCTGCTAGCGGGGGGCCCCATTCCTACGAGCAGTACTTC. It translates to CASSPASGGPHSYEQYF.

The chain carries TRBV6-5 and TRBJ1-5; D is uncertain. The CDR3 totals 12 residues. Germline V gives CDR1 MNHEY, CDR2 SVGAGI. V lost 5 bases to trimming and J lost 12 bases, with 14 bases between them. The CDR3 DNA reads as TGTGCCAGCAGTCCCTCCCCTAGGCTCCAGCATTTT. This encodes CASSPSPRLQHF.

This chain connects TRBV3-1 (or the pseudogene TRBV3-2) to TRBJ2-7; 9 nucleotides line up with TRBD2. The CDR3 extends over 14 amino acids. CDR1 and CDR2 (germline): LGHDT, YNNKEL (reference sequence). The V gene end was trimmed by 5 bases and the J gene end by 2 bases; junction bases not matched to a gene: 4. The CDR3 region is CASSSAGGAYEQYF. For the CDR3, the DNA is TGTGCCAGCAGCTCAGCGGGGGGCGCCTACGAGCAGTACTTC.

The count of this clone is one. The rearrangement joins TRBV5-4 to TRBJ1-5, with 7 bases fitting TRBD1. V lost 2 bases to trimming and J lost 7 bases; unmatched junction nucleotides: 21. Germline CDR1 and CDR2: SGHNT and YYREEE (reference sequence). This CDR3 has 19 residues. The CDR3 DNA reads TGTGCCAGCAGCTTTGGTCAGGGGGTCCTCCTCAGTTTGGGACAGCCCCAGCATTTT. Translated: CASSFGQGVLLSLGQPQHF.

The chain employs TRBV27 and TRBJ1-6; TRBD1 might be the D (5 bases). There are 16 residues in the CDR3. Germline loops: CDR1 MNHEY, CDR2 SMNVEV (reference sequence). Trimming removed 5 bases from V and 7 bases from J, with 18 bases in between. The CDR3 loop reads CASSLNLGGPNSPLHF. In nucleotides, the CDR3 is TGTGCCAGCAGTCTCAATCTCGGGGGTCCGAATTCACCCCTCCACTTT.

This clone was seen only a few times. The chain joins TRBV18 to TRBJ2-5; 8 nucleotides line up with TRBD1. V shed 3 bases, J shed 3 bases, and the junction held 3 bases outside the gene matches. Per germline, CDR1 KGHSH and CDR2 LQKENI. The length of the CDR3 is 14 residues. The CDR3 DNA reads as TGTGCCAGCTCACCTCCGACAGGGGAAGAGACCCAGTACTTC. Translating it yields CASSPPTGEETQYF.

V gene TRBV10-3 combines with J gene TRBJ1-4; unclear D gene. Trimming left V 6 bases short and J 4 bases short, with 12 bases between. This CDR3 has 14 amino acids. Germline assignment: CDR1 ENHRY and CDR2 SYGVKD. CDR3 region: CAISGREVNEKLFF. In DNA, the CDR3 is TGTGCCATCAGCGGACGGGAAGTTAATGAAAAACTGTTTTTT.

The genes are TRBV3-1 (or the pseudogene TRBV3-2) and TRBJ1-2, with D maybe TRBD1 (6 bases). The V and J ends lost 4 bases and 2 bases respectively, with 8 bases between them. Germline CDR1 LGHDT, CDR2 YNNKEL (reference sequence). This CDR3 has 13 amino acids. For the CDR3, the DNA is TGTGCCAGCAGCCGGACAGCCAACTATGGCTACACCTTC. It specifies CASSRTANYGYTF.

The V gene is TRBV9, the J gene TRBJ2-6; 7 positions match TRBD1. CDR1 and CDR2 (germline): SGDLS, YYNGEE. CDR3 size: 18 residues. V gave up 2 bases and J gave up 2 bases; unmatched junction bases: 10. The CDR3, as DNA: TGTGCCAGCAGCGTGACAGGGATAGGAAATCCTGGGGCCAACGTCCTGACTTTC. Its protein is CASSVTGIGNPGANVLTF.